This TCR beta chain was observed in a study of beta chain features in type 1 diabetes. This clone was counted a few times. Its antigen is still unknown. Germline CDR1 and CDR2: MNHEY and SVGAGI. V dropped 1 base and J dropped 7; count of bases not matched to a gene: 7. This CDR3 has 15 residues. Study conclusions and caveats: Among type 1 diabetes patients, VDJ junctions had fewer insertions and more deletions. Patients with Type 1 diabetes showed moderately but significantly shorter TCRB CDR3s in all four CD4+ subsets.

The entirety of the isolated RNA underwent reverse transcription, so expressed TCRB transcripts were sequenced. Sequencing used immunoSEQ multiplex PCR; TCRdb keeps in-frame clones, though not all of them. The table records hundreds of thousands of clones, over 13% of them present only once. This rearrangement joins TRBV6-5 to TRBJ1-5; 7 bases line up with TRBD1. The clonotype comes from a man between 18 and 35 years old with type 1 diabetes. The material sequenced was naive CD4+ T cells from blood. In DNA form, the CDR3 reads TGTGCCAGCAGTTACTTCTCCGACAGGGTACAGCCCCAGCATTTT. This sequence encodes CASSYFSDRVQPQHF.